The 4 T cell receptor beta chains presented below share a single source sample, sequenced in a study of vaccination effects on CD4 cells after COVID-19 (dated by TCRdb to 2022 to 2024). After less than eleven days of culture, CD4+ T cells were isolated with the EasySep CD4+ T cell isolation kit. The library came from the immunoSEQ multiplex PCR assay. As stored in TCRdb, this immuneACCESS dataset retains in-frame rearrangements with V and J assigned. A fraction of the clones does not appear; measured against another copy, unresolved V genes explain less than half of the discrepancy, and the remainder lacks a known reason. The sample has roughly 34,000 clones on record, 70% of them singletons. The ten top clones hold 3% to 4% of the sample. Their antigen targets remain unknown. The source was CD4+ T cells from PBMCs cultured without peptide, collected before COVID-19 vaccination. Every receptor here comes from a human donor who received a COVID-19 vaccine.

This chain connects TRBV5-6 to TRBJ1-1, with D possibly matching TRBD1 (5 bases). The germline CDR1 and CDR2 sequences are SGHDT and YYEEEE. This CDR3 contains 17 residues. V was pared by 3 bases and J by 0 bases, with 18 bases between. The CDR3 nucleotides read TGTGCCAGCAGCTCCCGACGCGGGGCAGATCTGAACACTGAAGCTTTCTTT. This encodes CASSSRRGADLNTEAFF. The complete variable domain, with remaining parts taken from reference TRBV5-6 and TRBJ1-1, reads DAGVTQSPTHLIKTRGQQVTLRCSPKSGHDTVSWYQQALGQGPQFIFQYYEEEERQRGNFPDRFSGHQFPNYSSELNVNALLLGDSALYLCASSSRRGADLNTEAFFGQGTRLTVV.

The J gene is TRBJ2-5, the V gene TRBV18; 9 positions agree with TRBD1. After removal of 2 bases from V and 5 bases from J, the junction contained 6 bases not matched to a gene. The CDR3 extends over 15 amino acids. Germline V gene data show CDR1 as KGHSH and CDR2 as LQKENI. This CDR3 is CASSPGQGFTETQYF. CDR3 coding DNA: TGTGCCAGCTCACCAGGACAGGGGTTTACGGAGACCCAGTACTTC. Filled out from reference TRBV18 and TRBJ2-5, the complete variable domain reads NAGVMQNPRHLVRRRGQEARLRCSPMKGHSHVYWYRQLPEEGLKFMVYLQKENIIDESGMPKERFSAEFPKEGPSILRIQQVVRGDSAAYFCASSPGQGFTETQYFGPGTRLLVL.

V usage is TRBV6-2 or TRBV6-3 and J usage is TRBJ1-2; D not resolved. Deletions cut 2 bases from V and 1 base from J, with 2 bases between. The CDR3 runs to 12 residues. Germline V lookup: CDR1 MNHEY, CDR2 SVGEGT. CDR3 residues: CASSYVNYGYTF. CDR3 in DNA: TGTGCCAGCAGTTACGTTAACTATGGCTACACCTTC.

This rearrangement joins TRBV19 to TRBJ1-2; D not certain. This CDR3 has 14 residues. Germline loops: CDR1 LNHDA, CDR2 SQIVND (reference sequence). V lost 2 bases, J lost 4 bases, and 11 bases lay in between. The CDR3 spells CASSITRGGYGYTF. The CDR3 DNA reads as TGTGCCAGTAGTATAACCCGGGGAGGCTATGGCTACACCTTC.